This entry describes one T cell receptor (beta chain). This record comes from a study of blood T cell repertoires in COVID-19. The table came from immunoSEQ multiplex PCR; TCRdb's copy has only in-frame clones and leaves some out. Of under 300,000 clones in the sample, 88% were seen once. The CDR3 extends over 14 amino acids. V lost 3 bases to trimming and J lost 6 bases; unmatched junction nucleotides: 6. The germline V gene encodes CDR1 SGDLS and CDR2 YYNGEE. This chain connects TRBV9 to TRBJ1-1; 9 bases fit TRBD1. This clonotype originated in a woman aged 55 to 70 in a cohort exposed to, infected with or recovered from COVID-19 (not recorded which). The sequencing input was PBMCs or T cells enriched from blood (not recorded which). The CDR3 DNA sequence: TGTGCCAGCAGCGGCGGGACAGGGTACGCTGAAGCTTTCTTT. It translates to CASSGGTGYAEAFF.